The subject of this entry is one TCR beta chain. These data are taken from a study of T cells in localized non-small cell lung cancer. Using immunoSEQ multiplex PCR, the repertoire was profiled, and TCRdb retains in-frame clones only, with some absent. Altogether around 70,000 clones are present, roughly nine tenths being singletons, with the ten largest covering 21%. The CDR3 is 15 amino acids. Per the germline V gene, CDR1 is MDHEN and CDR2 is SYDVKM. V gave up 5 bases and J gave up 7 bases, with 15 bases separating them. The specimen comprised peripheral blood, sampled before any cancer treatment. V gene TRBV28 combines with J gene TRBJ1-6; D is perhaps TRBD1 (5 bases). The receptor was derived from a male donor at least 60 years old with stage III squamous cell lung carcinoma. The CDR3 region is CASSDLRGDNSPLHF. CDR3 nucleotides: TGTGCCAGCAGTGACCTAAGGGGCGACAATTCACCCCTCCACTTT.